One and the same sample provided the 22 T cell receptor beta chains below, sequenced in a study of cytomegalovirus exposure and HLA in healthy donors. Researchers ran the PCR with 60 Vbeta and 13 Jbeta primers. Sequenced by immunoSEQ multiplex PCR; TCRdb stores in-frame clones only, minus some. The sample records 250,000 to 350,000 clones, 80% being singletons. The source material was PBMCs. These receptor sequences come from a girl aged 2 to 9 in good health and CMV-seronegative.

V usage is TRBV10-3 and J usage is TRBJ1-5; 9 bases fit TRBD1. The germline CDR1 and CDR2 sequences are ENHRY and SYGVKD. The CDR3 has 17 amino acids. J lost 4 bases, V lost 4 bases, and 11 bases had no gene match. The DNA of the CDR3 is TGTGCCATCAGTGGAACCGGGACAGGGTCAATAAATCAGCCCCAGCATTTT. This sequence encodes CAISGTGTGSINQPQHF.

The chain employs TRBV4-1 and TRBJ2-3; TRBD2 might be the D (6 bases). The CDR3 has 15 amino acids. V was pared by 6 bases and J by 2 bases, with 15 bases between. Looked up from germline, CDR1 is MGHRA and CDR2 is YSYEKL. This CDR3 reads CASSRELAATDTQYF. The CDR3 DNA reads TGCGCCAGCAGTCGAGAGTTAGCGGCCACAGATACGCAGTATTTT.

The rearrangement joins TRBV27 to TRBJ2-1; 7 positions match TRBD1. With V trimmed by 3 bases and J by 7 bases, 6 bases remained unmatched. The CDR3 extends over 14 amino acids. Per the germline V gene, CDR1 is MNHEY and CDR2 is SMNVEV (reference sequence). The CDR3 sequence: CASSFTGAVNEQFF. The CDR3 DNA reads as TGTGCCAGCAGTTTTACAGGGGCAGTTAATGAGCAGTTCTTC.

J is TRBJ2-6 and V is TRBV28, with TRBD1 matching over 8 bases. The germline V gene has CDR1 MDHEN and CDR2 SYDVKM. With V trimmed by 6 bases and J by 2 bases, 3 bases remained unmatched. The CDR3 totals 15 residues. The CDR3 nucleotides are TGTGCCAGCAGACGGACAGGGACTGGGGCCAACGTCCTGACTTTC. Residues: CASRRTGTGANVLTF.

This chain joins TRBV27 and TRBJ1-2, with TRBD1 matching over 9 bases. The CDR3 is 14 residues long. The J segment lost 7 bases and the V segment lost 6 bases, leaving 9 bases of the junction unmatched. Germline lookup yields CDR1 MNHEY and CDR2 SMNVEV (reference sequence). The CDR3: CASRLTGGAGGYTF. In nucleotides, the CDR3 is TGTGCCAGCAGGTTAACAGGGGGCGCCGGTGGCTACACCTTC.

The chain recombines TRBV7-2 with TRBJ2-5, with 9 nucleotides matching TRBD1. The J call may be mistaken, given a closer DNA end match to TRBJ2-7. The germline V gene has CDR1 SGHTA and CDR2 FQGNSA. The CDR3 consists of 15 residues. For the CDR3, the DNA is TGTGCCAGCAGCTTTGGGACAGGGATCTCTTACGAGCAGTACTTC. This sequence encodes CASSFGTGISYEQYF.

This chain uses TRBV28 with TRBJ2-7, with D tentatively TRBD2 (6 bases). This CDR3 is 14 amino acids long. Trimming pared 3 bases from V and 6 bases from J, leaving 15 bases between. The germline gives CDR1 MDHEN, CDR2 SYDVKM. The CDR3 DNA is TGTGCCAGCAGTTTGGGCGGGGTCCCTCTCGAGCAGTACTTC. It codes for CASSLGGVPLEQYF.

CDR3 DNA sequence: TGTGCCAGCAGCTTAGACCCTAGGCTTCCGCAGTTCTTC. Translating gives CASSLDPRLPQFF. The chain combines TRBV11-3 with TRBJ2-1; D is uncertain. The germline V gene has CDR1 SGHNT and CDR2 YENEEA. The CDR3 has 13 amino acids. The V end lost 0 bases, the J end lost 12 bases, and 12 bases lay between the germline ends.

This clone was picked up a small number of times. For the CDR3, the DNA is TGTGCCAGCAGTGAGTATGCAGGGAATAATTCACCCCTCCACTTT. Amino acid sequence: CASSEYAGNNSPLHF. The chain has TRBV6-1 and TRBJ1-6; the D gene is possibly TRBD1 (5 bases). Trimming shortened V by 3 bases and J by 5 bases, and 11 bases separated the two germline ends. CDR3 size: 15 residues. CDR1 and CDR2 (germline): MNHNS, SASEGT.

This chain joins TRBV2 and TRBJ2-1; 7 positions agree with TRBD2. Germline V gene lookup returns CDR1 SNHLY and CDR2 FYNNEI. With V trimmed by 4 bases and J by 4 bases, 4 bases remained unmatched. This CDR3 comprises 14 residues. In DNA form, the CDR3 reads TGTGCCAGCAGTGTTCGGACTAGTTACAATGAGCAGTTCTTC. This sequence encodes CASSVRTSYNEQFF.

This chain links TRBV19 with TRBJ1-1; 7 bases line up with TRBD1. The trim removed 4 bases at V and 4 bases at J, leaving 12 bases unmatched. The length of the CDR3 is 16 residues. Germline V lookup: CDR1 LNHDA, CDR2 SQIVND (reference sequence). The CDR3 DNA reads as TGTGCCAGTAGTACAAGACAGGGAAAGGGGAGCACTGAAGCTTTCTTT. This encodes CASSTRQGKGSTEAFF.

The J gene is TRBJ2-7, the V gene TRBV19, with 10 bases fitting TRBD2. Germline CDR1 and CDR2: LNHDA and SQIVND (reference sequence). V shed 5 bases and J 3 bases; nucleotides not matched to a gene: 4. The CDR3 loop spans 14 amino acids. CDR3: CASSGAGGFYEQYF. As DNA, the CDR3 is TGTGCCAGTAGTGGAGCGGGAGGGTTCTACGAGCAGTACTTC.

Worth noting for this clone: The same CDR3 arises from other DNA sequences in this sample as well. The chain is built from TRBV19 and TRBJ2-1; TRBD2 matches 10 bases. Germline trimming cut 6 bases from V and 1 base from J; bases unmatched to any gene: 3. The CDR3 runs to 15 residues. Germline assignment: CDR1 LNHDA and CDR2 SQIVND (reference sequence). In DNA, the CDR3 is TGTGCCAGTAGCATGACTAGCGGGTCCTACAATGAGCAGTTCTTC. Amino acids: CASSMTSGSYNEQFF.

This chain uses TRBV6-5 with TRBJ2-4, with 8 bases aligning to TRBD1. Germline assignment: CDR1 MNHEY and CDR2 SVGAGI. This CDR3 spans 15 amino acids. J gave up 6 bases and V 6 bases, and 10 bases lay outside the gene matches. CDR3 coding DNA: TGTGCCAGCAGGCAGGGGGCTCTGGGAGCAAACATTCAGTACTTC. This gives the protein CASRQGALGANIQYF.

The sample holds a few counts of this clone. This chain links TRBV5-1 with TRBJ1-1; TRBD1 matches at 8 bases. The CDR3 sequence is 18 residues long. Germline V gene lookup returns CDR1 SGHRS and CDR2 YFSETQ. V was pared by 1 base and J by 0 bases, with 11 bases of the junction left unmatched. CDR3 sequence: CASSLPPRGRGMNTEAFF. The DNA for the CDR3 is TGCGCCAGCAGCTTGCCACCCAGGGGGCGCGGCATGAACACTGAAGCTTTCTTT.

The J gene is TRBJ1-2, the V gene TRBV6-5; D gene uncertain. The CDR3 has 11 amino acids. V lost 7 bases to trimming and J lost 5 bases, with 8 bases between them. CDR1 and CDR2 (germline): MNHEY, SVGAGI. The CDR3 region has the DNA TGTGCCAGCACTAGCGGATATGGCTACACCTTC. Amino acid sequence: CASTSGYGYTF.

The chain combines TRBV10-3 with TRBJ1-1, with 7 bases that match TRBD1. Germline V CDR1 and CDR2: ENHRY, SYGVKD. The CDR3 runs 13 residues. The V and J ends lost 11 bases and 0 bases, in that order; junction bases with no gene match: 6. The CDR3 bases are TGTGCCGCAGGGACAGCCATGAACACTGAAGCTTTCTTT. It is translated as CAAGTAMNTEAFF.

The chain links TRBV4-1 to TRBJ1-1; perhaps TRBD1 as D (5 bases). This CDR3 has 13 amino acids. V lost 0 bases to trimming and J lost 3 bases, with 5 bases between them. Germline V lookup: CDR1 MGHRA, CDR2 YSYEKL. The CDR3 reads CASSQDRDTEAFF. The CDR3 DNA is TGCGCCAGCAGCCAAGACAGGGACACTGAAGCTTTCTTT.

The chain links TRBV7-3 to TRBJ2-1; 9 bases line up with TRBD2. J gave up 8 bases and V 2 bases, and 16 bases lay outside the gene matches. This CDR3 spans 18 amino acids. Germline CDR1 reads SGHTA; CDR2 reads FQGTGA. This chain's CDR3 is CASSLSSPSGIIGHEQFF. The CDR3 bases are TGTGCCAGCAGCTTATCCTCCCCTAGCGGGATAATCGGCCATGAGCAGTTCTTC.

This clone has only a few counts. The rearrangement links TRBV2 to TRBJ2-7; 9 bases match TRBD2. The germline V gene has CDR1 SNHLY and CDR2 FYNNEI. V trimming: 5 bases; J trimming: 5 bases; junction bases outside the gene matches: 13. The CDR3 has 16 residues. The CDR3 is CASSWVGVAGADEQYF. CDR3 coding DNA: TGTGCCAGCAGTTGGGTCGGGGTAGCGGGGGCCGACGAGCAGTACTTC.

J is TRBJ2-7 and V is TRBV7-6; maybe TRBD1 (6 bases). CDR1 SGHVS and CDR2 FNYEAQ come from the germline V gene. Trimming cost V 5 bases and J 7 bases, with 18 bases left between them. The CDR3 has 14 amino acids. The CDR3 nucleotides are TGTGCCAGCAGCCGCGAGGCAGGGGCACGGGAGCAGTACTTC. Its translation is CASSREAGAREQYF.

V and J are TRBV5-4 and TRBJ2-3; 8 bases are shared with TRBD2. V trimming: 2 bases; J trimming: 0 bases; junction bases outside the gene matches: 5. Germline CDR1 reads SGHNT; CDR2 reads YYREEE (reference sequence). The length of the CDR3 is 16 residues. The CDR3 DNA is TGTGCCAGCAGCTTTATAATAGCGGGGAGCACAGATACGCAGTATTTT. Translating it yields CASSFIIAGSTDTQYF.